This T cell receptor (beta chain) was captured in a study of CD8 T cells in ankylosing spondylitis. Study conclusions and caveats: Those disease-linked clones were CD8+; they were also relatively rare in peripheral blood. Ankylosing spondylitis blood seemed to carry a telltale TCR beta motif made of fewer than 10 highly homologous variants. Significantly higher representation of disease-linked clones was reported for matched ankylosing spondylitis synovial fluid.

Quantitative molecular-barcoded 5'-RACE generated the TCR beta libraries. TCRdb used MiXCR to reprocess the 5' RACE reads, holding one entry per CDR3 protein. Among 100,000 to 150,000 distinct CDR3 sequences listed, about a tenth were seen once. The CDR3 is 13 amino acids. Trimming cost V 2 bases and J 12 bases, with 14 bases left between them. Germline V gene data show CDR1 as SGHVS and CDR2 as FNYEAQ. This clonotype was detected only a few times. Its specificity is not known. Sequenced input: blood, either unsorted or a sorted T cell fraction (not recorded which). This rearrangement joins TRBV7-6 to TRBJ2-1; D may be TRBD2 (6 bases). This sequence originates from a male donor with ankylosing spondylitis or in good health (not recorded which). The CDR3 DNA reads TGTGCCAGCAGCTTAATGGGAGGCGGTGGGCAGTTCTTC. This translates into CASSLMGGGGQFF. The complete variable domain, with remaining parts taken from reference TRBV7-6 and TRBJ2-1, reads GAGVSQSPRYKVTKRGQDVALRCDPISGHVSLYWYRQALGQGPEFLTYFNYEAQQDKSGLPNDRFSAERPEGSISTLTIQRTEQRDSAMYRCASSLMGGGGQFFGPGTRLTVL.